The rows below give T cell receptor beta chains drawn from one sample of a study of regulatory T cells in long-lasting Graves disease. From the multiplex PCR reads, TCRdb called clonotypes with MiXCR, one entry per CDR3 protein. In the table there are under 500,000 distinct CDR3 sequences, more than 20% of which are singletons. The sample here was peripheral blood mononuclear cells (PBMCs), taken when the disease was refractory, from a patient treated with antithyroid drugs. All receptors derive from a female donor with Graves disease. The CDR3 runs from the conserved cysteine through the conserved F or W. A D gene is named only where the DNA matches it firmly. Size values are once, few and many counts, or a class for expanded clones, and some rows have none.

D gene | J gene | V gene | clone size | CDR3 DNA | CDR3 protein
TRBD1 | TRBJ2-7 | TRBV6-1 | NA | TGTGCCAGCCGGGGACAGGAGCTATCCTACGAGCAGTACTTC | CASRGQELSYEQYF
TRBD1 | TRBJ2-6 | TRBV25-1 | many | TGTGCCAGCAGTCCGACAGGGCGTTCTGGGGCCAACGTCCTGACTTTC | CASSPTGRSGANVLTF
NA | TRBJ1-5 | TRBV27 | NA | TGTGCCAGCAGACCACAGGGTTATAGCAATCAGCCCCAGCATTTT | CASRPQGYSNQPQHF
NA | TRBJ1-5 | TRBV19 | NA | TGTGCCAGTAGTACCGACCCCCTTGGCCCTCAGCCCCAGCATTTT | CASSTDPLGPQPQHF
NA | TRBJ1-2 | TRBV19 | NA | TGTGCCAGTAGTGCCAGACCGACAGGTCCGCATGGCTACACCTTC | CASSARPTGPHGYTF
NA | TRBJ2-1 | TRBV29-1 | NA | TGCAGCCGACAAGGTGGAGGGAGGAATGAGCAGTTCTTC | CSRQGGGRNEQFF
NA | TRBJ1-1 | TRBV30 | NA | TGTGCCTGGAGTGTGGCAGGGGCCTTGGAAGCTTTCTTT | CAWSVAGALEAFF
NA | TRBJ1-1 | TRBV29-1 | many | TGCAGCGTTGAAGAGCTAGGGGGTTGGACTGAAGCTTTCTTT | CSVEELGGWTEAFF
TRBD2 | TRBJ2-2 | TRBV5-1 | few | TGCGCCAGTCATAGCGGGGTGAACACCGGGGAGCTGTTTTTT | CASHSGVNTGELFF
NA | TRBJ2-2 | TRBV2 | NA | TGTGCCAGCAGCGGAAACAGGGTCACCGGGGAGCTGTTTTTT | CASSGNRVTGELFF
NA | TRBJ2-7 | TRBV30 | few | TGTGCCTGGAGTCCCAACACCTACGAGCAGTACTTC | CAWSPNTYEQYF
NA | TRBJ2-1 | TRBV3-1 | few | TGTGCCAGCAGCCAAGCGTCCCAAAGGGTCTATGAGCAGTTCTTC | CASSQASQRVYEQFF
NA | TRBJ1-1 | TRBV7-2 | many | TGTGCCAGCAGCTCGGGGGGGCATGAAGCTTTCTTT | CASSSGGHEAFF
NA | TRBJ2-7 | TRBV12-3/TRBV12-4 | many | TGTGCCAGCAGTTTTGGTCGTCGTGGGGTTTACGAGCAGTACTTC | CASSFGRRGVYEQYF
NA | TRBJ2-7 | TRBV7-9 | NA | TGTGCCAGCAGCCGAGTGGCGGGATGGGACGAGCAGTACTTC | CASSRVAGWDEQYF
TRBD1 | TRBJ2-4 | TRBV5-1 | many | TGCGCCAGCAGCTTGGGAGGGACAGATATCAAAAACATTCAGTACTTC | CASSLGGTDIKNIQYF
TRBD2 | TRBJ2-1 | TRBV20-1 | NA | TGCAGTGCTCCGGGACTAGCGGGAGGAGGGAATGAGCAGTTCTTC | CSAPGLAGGGNEQFF